Listed here are 9 T cell receptor beta chains from one sample, sequenced in a study of cytomegalovirus exposure and HLA in healthy donors. The PCR contained 60 Vbeta and 13 Jbeta primers. The table came from immunoSEQ multiplex PCR; TCRdb's copy has only in-frame clones and leaves some out. The sample has about 170,000 clones, roughly 80% seen once; the top ten hold around 7.2%. Sequencing was carried out using PBMCs. Every receptor here comes from a man aged 25 to 45 in good health and CMV-seropositive.

This chain links TRBV29-1 with TRBJ1-1, with a tentative D call TRBD1 (6 bases). CDR1 SQVTM and CDR2 ANQGSEA come from the germline V gene. Trimming removed 1 base at V and 3 bases at J, with 12 bases between. The CDR3 is made up of 14 amino acids. DNA of the CDR3: TGCAGCGTTGAAGCCCTAAAGGGGGACACTGAAGCTTTCTTT. Amino acid sequence: CSVEALKGDTEAFF.

The rearrangement links TRBV18 to TRBJ2-3; 14 nucleotides agree with TRBD2. Germline CDR1 KGHSH, CDR2 LQKENI. Unmatched junction bases numbered 8, after V lost 3 bases and J lost 6 bases. The length of the CDR3 is 17 residues. The DNA of the CDR3 is TGTGCCAGCTCACCGGGACTAGCGGGAGAGGAAAAGGATACGCAGTATTTT. It encodes CASSPGLAGEEKDTQYF.

This chain joins TRBV28 and TRBJ2-7; TRBD1 agrees at 9 bases. CDR1 and CDR2 from the germline V gene are MDHEN and SYDVKM. CDR3 length: 16 residues. V lost 2 bases and J lost 1; bases outside the gene matches: 6. CDR3 sequence reads: CASSLMTGQGSYEQYF. As DNA, the CDR3 is TGTGCCAGCAGTTTAATGACCGGACAGGGGTCCTACGAGCAGTACTTC.

The chain links TRBV2 to TRBJ1-2; D might be TRBD1 (5 bases). The germline V gene has CDR1 SNHLY and CDR2 FYNNEI. The CDR3 extends over 13 amino acids. Trimming cost V 8 bases and J 5 bases, with 15 bases left between them. The CDR3 DNA reads TGTGCCAGCGGGGCTCTCCTGCTTTATGGCTACACCTTC. Amino acid sequence: CASGALLLYGYTF.

This chain uses TRBV13 with TRBJ2-3, with 7 bases identical to TRBD1. Germline V lookup: CDR1 PRHDT, CDR2 FYEKMQ (reference sequence). CDR3 size: 15 residues. V trimming: 4 bases; J trimming: 0 bases; junction bases outside the gene matches: 4. The CDR3 nucleotides read TGTGCCAGCAGCTCGCAGACAGGGAGCACAGATACGCAGTATTTT. Its protein is CASSSQTGSTDTQYF.

V and J are TRBV5-4 and TRBJ1-5; 8 bases match TRBD1. Germline values: CDR1 SGHNT, CDR2 YYREEE (reference sequence). This CDR3 comprises 13 residues. J gave up 9 bases and V 3 bases, and 5 bases lay outside the gene matches. CDR3 loop: CASSSDREVPQHF. The CDR3 DNA follows: TGTGCCAGCAGCTCGGACAGGGAAGTGCCCCAGCATTTT.

This clone was detected a few times. The chain is built from TRBV15 and TRBJ2-3, with D possibly matching TRBD2 (7 bases). Germline V gives CDR1 LNHNV, CDR2 YYDKDF (reference sequence). V was trimmed by 0 bases and J by 2 bases, leaving 12 bases between them. The CDR3 sequence is 16 residues long. The CDR3 nucleotides read TGTGCCACCAGCAGAGACGGGGGGCCAGTCACAGATACGCAGTATTTT. Encoded protein: CATSRDGGPVTDTQYF.

Notes on this clone: Other nucleotide sequences from this sample produce the same CDR3. The gene calls are TRBV19 and TRBJ2-3; unclear D gene. There are 13 residues in the CDR3. CDR1 and CDR2 from the germline V gene are LNHDA and SQIVND (reference sequence). Trimming took off 8 bases at V and 3 bases at J, with 12 bases between the two ends. CDR3: CASSPTGTDTQYF. The CDR3 DNA reads as TGTGCCAGTTCCCCGACGGGTACAGATACGCAGTATTTT.

This chain links TRBV27 with TRBJ2-1; 7 bases agree with TRBD2. This CDR3 region has 15 residues. J lost 5 bases, V lost 2 bases, and 6 bases had no gene match. Per the germline V gene, CDR1 is MNHEY and CDR2 is SMNVEV (reference sequence). CDR3 sequence reads: CASSLVWGGNNEQFF. DNA of the CDR3: TGTGCCAGCAGTTTAGTGTGGGGGGGGAACAATGAGCAGTTCTTC.